A selection of T cell receptor beta chains follows, all from one sample in a study of shared clonotypes between healthy human individuals. Libraries were prepared by immunoSEQ multiplex PCR; TCRdb keeps only in-frame clonotypes and omits some of them. This sample has under 1,900,000 clones, with 97% to 99% found just once. The sample was naive CD4+ T cells sorted from blood. Receptors were obtained from a man under 40 in good health. Each CDR3 is given with its conserved first and last residue. A D gene is named only where the DNA matches it firmly. Clone size is given for some rows only: seen once, a few or many times, or a class if the clone is expanded.

>TRBV5-1|-|TRBJ2-5|-
TGCGCCAGCAGCTTGGCCGGGACCCCGCAAGAGACCCAGTACTTC
CASSLAGTPQETQYF
>TRBV2|TRBD1|TRBJ1-2|once
TGTGCCAGCTCTTACAGGACAGGCGTTAACTATGGCTACACCTTC
CASSYRTGVNYGYTF
>TRBV4-3|-|TRBJ2-3|-
TGCGCCAGCAGCCAGATGATCGGGGATACGCAGTATTTT
CASSQMIGDTQYF
>TRBV19|TRBD1|TRBJ2-7|-
TGTGCCACCGGGACAGGGGGATCCTACGAGCAGTACTTC
CATGTGGSYEQYF
>TRBV6-6|TRBD1|TRBJ1-5|-
TGTGCCAGCAGTTACCCTAGACAGGGGTCGGTTCAGCCCCAGCATTTT
CASSYPRQGSVQPQHF
>TRBV2|TRBD1|TRBJ2-7|-
TGTGCCAGCAGTGAATGGGGACAGAGAATCTACGAGCAGTACTTC
CASSEWGQRIYEQYF
>TRBV5-1|TRBD1|TRBJ2-2|-
TGCGCCAGCAGCGGGACAGACTCCGGGGAGCTGTTTTTT
CASSGTDSGELFF
>TRBV11-2|-|TRBJ2-7|-
TGTGCCAGCAGCTTAGAGGTCAGCTCCTACGAGCAGTACTTC
CASSLEVSSYEQYF
>TRBV11-3|TRBD2|TRBJ2-1|-
TGTGCCAGCAGCCCCGCGGGAGTCGGTGAGCAGTTCTTC
CASSPAGVGEQFF
>TRBV7-8|-|TRBJ2-1|-
TGTGCCAGCAGCTTAGCGCGCGACAGCTACAATGAGCAGTTCTTC
CASSLARDSYNEQFF
>TRBV4-1|TRBD1|TRBJ2-7|-
TGCGCCAGCAGCGGTCAGGACAGGAGTCCCTACGAGCAGTACTTC
CASSGQDRSPYEQYF
>TRBV18|TRBD1|TRBJ2-7|-
TGTGCCACTCAACCGGGACAGGGGAGATACGAGCAGTACTTC
CATQPGQGRYEQYF
>TRBV7-9|TRBD1|TRBJ2-5|-
TGTGCCAGCAGCTTAGCCCAACTTGACAGGGGGCGAGGTAGGGAGACCCAGTACTTC
CASSLAQLDRGRGRETQYF
>TRBV9|-|TRBJ2-7|-
TGTGCCAGCAGCGTCGGACCCTTCTACGAGCAGTACTTC
CASSVGPFYEQYF
>TRBV10-2|TRBD1|TRBJ2-1|-
TGCGCCAGCACCCCGGACAGGGGGTCCTACAATGAGCAGTTCTTC
CASTPDRGSYNEQFF
>TRBV6-5|-|TRBJ2-7|-
TGTGCCAGCAGTAAAGGTCCCGGGACGGCCTACGAGCAGTACTTC
CASSKGPGTAYEQYF
>TRBV5-6|-|TRBJ1-5|once
TGTGCCAGCAGCAAATCCGTGGACAGCTTAACGCAGCCCCAGCATTTT
CASSKSVDSLTQPQHF
>TRBV29-1|TRBD2|TRBJ2-1|-
TGCAGCGTTGAGTTGTTGGGGAGGGCGGGCTACAATGAGCAGTTCTTC
CSVELLGRAGYNEQFF
>TRBV28|TRBD1|TRBJ1-5|-
TGTGCCAGCAGTTGCCGACAGGGGGAGGGCAATCAGCCCCAGCATTTT
CASSCRQGEGNQPQHF
>TRBV18|TRBD2|TRBJ2-7|-
TGTGCCAGCTCACCGACGATGGGACTAGCGGGAACCTACGAGCAGTACTTC
CASSPTMGLAGTYEQYF
>TRBV5-1|TRBD2|TRBJ2-3|-
TGCGCCAGCAGCCTACTTAGCGGGAGTGCTACAGATACGCAGTATTTT
CASSLLSGSATDTQYF
>TRBV7-9|-|TRBJ2-7|-
TGTGCCAGCAGCTTGGGTACAGGGAGGGAGCAGTACTTC
CASSLGTGREQYF
>TRBV19|-|TRBJ2-7|-
TGTGCCAGTAGCCCGAGGGCAGGGAGCATCTACGAGCAGTACTTC
CASSPRAGSIYEQYF
>TRBV29-1|-|TRBJ2-5|-
TGCAGCGTTGTCCGCCGGGTCGGACTAGAGACCCAGTACTTC
CSVVRRVGLETQYF
>TRBV28|-|TRBJ2-6|-
TGTGCCACCTCCCTCCAGGGCTCTGGGGCCAACGTCCTGACTTTC
CATSLQGSGANVLTF
>TRBV19|-|TRBJ1-2|-
TGTGCCACCGCGGGGAGGGCACCTTCTAACTATGGCTACACCTTC
CATAGRAPSNYGYTF
>TRBV27|-|TRBJ1-2|-
TGTGCCAGCAGTTTAATTGGATCGACCGGCTACACCTTC
CASSLIGSTGYTF
>TRBV27|TRBD1|TRBJ2-7|-
TGTGCCAGCAGTTTTCGAAGAGACAGGGATCTCAACTACGAGCAGTACTTC
CASSFRRDRDLNYEQYF
>TRBV7-2|-|TRBJ1-1|-
TGTGCCAGCAGCTTAGCGGCGGGAACGAACACTGAAGCTTTCTTT
CASSLAAGTNTEAFF
>TRBV7-3|-|TRBJ2-5|-
TGTGCCAGCAGCTTTAATCTAGAGGAGACCCAGTACTTC
CASSFNLEETQYF
>TRBV5-1|TRBD1|TRBJ2-7|-
TGCGCCAGCAGCTTGCGGGACAGTGAATACGAGCAGTACTTC
CASSLRDSEYEQYF
>TRBV7-9|-|TRBJ2-7|-
TGTGCCAGCAGCTTATCGGGGGTCGAGCAGTACTTC
CASSLSGVEQYF
>TRBV5-1|-|TRBJ2-7|-
TGCGCCAGCAGGGGACCCCACTACGAGCAGTACTTC
CASRGPHYEQYF
>TRBV19|TRBD2|TRBJ2-1|-
TGTGCCAGTAGTTCATGGACTAGCGGGAGTGATGAGCAGTTCTTC
CASSSWTSGSDEQFF
>TRBV7-2|-|TRBJ2-2|-
TGTGCCAGCAGCCTTCAGAGAACCGGGGAGCTGTTTTTT
CASSLQRTGELFF
>TRBV2|-|TRBJ1-2|-
TGTGCCAGCAGTGCAATCCGTGGCTACACCTTC
CASSAIRGYTF
>TRBV9|TRBD2|TRBJ2-2|-
TGTGCCAGCAGCCCCCCCAGAATCAGCGGGAGTGTCGGGGAGCTGTTTTTT
CASSPPRISGSVGELFF
>TRBV7-3|TRBD1|TRBJ1-1|-
TGTGCCAGCAGCTCCTCAGGGGGAGATACTGAAGCTTTCTTT
CASSSSGGDTEAFF
>TRBV2|TRBD1|TRBJ1-5|once
TGTGCCAGCAGAGAAGGGACAGCGACATATAGCAATCAGCCCCAGCATTTT
CASREGTATYSNQPQHF
>TRBV5-6|TRBD2|TRBJ2-7|-
TGTGCCAGCAGCGGGGGACTAGCGGACCTCTACGAGCAGTACTTC
CASSGGLADLYEQYF
>TRBV5-1|TRBD1|TRBJ2-3|-
TGCGCCAGCAGAATAGGACAGGGGGCCACAGATACGCAGTATTTT
CASRIGQGATDTQYF
>TRBV19|-|TRBJ2-2|once
TGTGCCAGTAGTTTACCGGGCCCCTCCGGGGAGCTGTTTTTT
CASSLPGPSGELFF
>TRBV28|TRBD1|TRBJ2-7|-
TGTGCCAGCAGTCAGACAGGGTACGAGCAGTACTTC
CASSQTGYEQYF
>TRBV27|-|TRBJ2-1|-
TGTGCCAGCAGTAATGTAGGTCCGCAGTTCTTC
CASSNVGPQFF
>TRBV9|-|TRBJ2-1|-
TGTGCCAGCAGCGTAGGAGGGGTTGGCGATGAGCAGTTCTTC
CASSVGGVGDEQFF
>TRBV13|TRBD2|TRBJ2-3|-
TGTGCCAGCAGTCCTATAGCGGGACGCACAGATACGCAGTATTTT
CASSPIAGRTDTQYF
>TRBV10-3|TRBD2|TRBJ2-1|-
TGTGCCATCAGTTCACTAGCCGCGGGAGTGTCGGAGGGTCCCTACAATGAGCAGTTCTTC
CAISSLAAGVSEGPYNEQFF
>TRBV5-8|TRBD2|TRBJ2-2|-
TGTGCCAGCAGCCGGCCCAGCGGGAGATTGAACACCGGGGAGCTGTTTTTT
CASSRPSGRLNTGELFF
>TRBV4-1|TRBD2|TRBJ2-2|once
TGCGCCAGCAGCCCGACTAGCGGGAGAACCGGGGAGCTGTTTTTT
CASSPTSGRTGELFF
>TRBV19|-|TRBJ1-1|-
TGTGCCAGTAGTATGGTCCCAGTGAACACTGAAGCTTTCTTT
CASSMVPVNTEAFF
>TRBV9|-|TRBJ2-3|once
TGTGCCAGCAGCGGCCATGGACAGTCCACAGATACGCAGTATTTT
CASSGHGQSTDTQYF